The clone carrying this T cell receptor beta chain was detected only once. With 60 Vbeta and 13 Jbeta primers, the PCR was carried out. Clones were sequenced by immunoSEQ multiplex PCR, and TCRdb holds only the in-frame ones, with some missing. The sample contains 160,000 or so clones, around 80% of which appear only once. This record comes from a study of cytomegalovirus exposure and HLA in healthy donors. This clonotype was obtained from a middle-aged woman in good health and CMV-seronegative. The sample comprised PBMCs.

CDR3 coding DNA: TGTGCCAGCAGCTTGTCAGGGTTGAACTATGGCTACACCTTC. Translation gives CASSLSGLNYGYTF. The chain carries TRBV5-6 and TRBJ1-2; tentatively, D is TRBD1 (5 bases). Trimming removed 1 base from V and 2 bases from J, with 9 bases in between. This CDR3 is built from 14 residues. CDR1 and CDR2 (germline): SGHDT, YYEEEE. The full variable domain, in which reference TRBV5-6 and TRBJ1-2 provide the parts outside the CDR3, is DAGVTQSPTHLIKTRGQQVTLRCSPKSGHDTVSWYQQALGQGPQFIFQYYEEEERQRGNFPDRFSGHQFPNYSSELNVNALLLGDSALYLCASSLSGLNYGYTFGSGTRLTVV.